The clone carrying this TCR beta chain was observed a handful of times. Its antigen is as yet unknown. The sample is drawn from a study of post-analysis software for immune sequencing data. Whole-study context: Courses of disease covered relapsing-remitting, secondary progressive and progressive-relapsing multiple sclerosis. General study results and limits: Controls' normalized Chao1 diversity significantly exceeded that of multiple sclerosis patients. Batch-mates among the samples co-clustered strongly by F measure.

Included in the TCR beta cDNA libraries were unique molecular identifiers. TCRdb passed the PCR reads through MiXCR, listing each CDR3 protein once. The table lists 400,000 to 500,000 distinct CDR3 sequences, 30% to 45% of them singletons. This receptor was identified in a girl aged 2 to 10 with multiple sclerosis. Sequenced material: blood.

The CDR3 region has the DNA TGTGCCAGCAGTTACTCGGGTAGCGGGTACAATGAGCAGTTCTTC. This encodes CASSYSGSGYNEQFF. This rearrangement joins TRBV6-5 to TRBJ2-1; 7 bases agree with TRBD2. V shed 0 bases, J shed 4 bases, and the junction held 3 bases outside the gene matches. Germline CDR1 MNHEY, CDR2 SVGAGI. The CDR3 is 15 residues long.